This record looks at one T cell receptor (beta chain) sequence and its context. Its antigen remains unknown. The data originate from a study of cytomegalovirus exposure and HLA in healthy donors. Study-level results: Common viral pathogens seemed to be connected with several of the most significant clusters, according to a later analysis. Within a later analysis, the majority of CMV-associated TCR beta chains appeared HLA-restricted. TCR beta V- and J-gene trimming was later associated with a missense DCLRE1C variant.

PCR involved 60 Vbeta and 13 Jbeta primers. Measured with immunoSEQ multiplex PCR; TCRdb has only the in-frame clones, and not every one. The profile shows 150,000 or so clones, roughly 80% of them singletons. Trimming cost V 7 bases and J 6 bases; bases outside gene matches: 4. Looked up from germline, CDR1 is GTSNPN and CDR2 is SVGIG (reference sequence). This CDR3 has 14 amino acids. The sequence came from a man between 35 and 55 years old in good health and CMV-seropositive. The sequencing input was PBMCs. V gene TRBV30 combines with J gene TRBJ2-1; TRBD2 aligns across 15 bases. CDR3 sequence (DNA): TGTGCCTCCGGGACTAGCGGGAGGCCCAATGAGCAGTTCTTC. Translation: CASGTSGRPNEQFF.